A selection of T cell receptor beta chains follows, all from one sample in a study of blood T cell repertoires in COVID-19. The data were produced by immunoSEQ multiplex PCR, yet TCRdb's version contains in-frame clones alone and is incomplete. The sample lists about 320,000 clones, around 89% occurring once. The sample taken for sequencing was peripheral blood. Source of these receptors: a young man who had recovered from COVID-19. Both conserved end residues are part of each CDR3. The D gene is left open where the match is weak. The size entry is marked missing in some rows and otherwise reads once, few, many or a size class.

>TRBV10-2|TRBD1|TRBJ1-2|NA
CASSGSLRDRPNYGYTF
TGCGCCAGCAGTGGGAGCCTGAGGGACAGGCCTAACTATGGCTACACCTTC
>TRBV5-4|TRBD2|TRBJ2-3|NA
CASSPGLAGGGVTDTQYF
TGTGCCAGCAGCCCTGGACTAGCGGGAGGAGGGGTGACAGATACGCAGTATTTT
>TRBV7-9|TRBD2|TRBJ2-1|few
CASSFGLAGDNEQFF
TGTGCCAGCAGCTTCGGGCTAGCGGGAGACAATGAGCAGTTCTTC
>TRBV27|TRBD1|TRBJ2-7|NA
CASSLEAGQASYEQYF
TGTGCCAGCAGTTTAGAGGCGGGACAGGCATCCTACGAGCAGTACTTC
>TRBV27|TRBD2|TRBJ2-3|NA
CASSLFGGSATDTQYF
TGTGCCAGCAGTTTATTTGGCGGGAGCGCCACAGATACGCAGTATTTT
>TRBV6-2/TRBV6-3|TRBD1|TRBJ2-7|NA
CASSYGQGAYEQYF
TGTGCCAGCAGTTACGGGCAGGGGGCGTACGAGCAGTACTTC
>TRBV2|NA|TRBJ1-2|NA
CASSDVGPVGYTF
TGTGCCAGCAGTGATGTGGGGCCCGTTGGCTACACCTTC
>TRBV4-1|TRBD1|TRBJ1-2|NA
CASSQVTTGGFYGYTF
TGCGCCAGCAGCCAGGTGACGACAGGGGGCTTCTATGGCTACACCTTC
>TRBV5-1|TRBD1|TRBJ2-7|NA
CASSDPKGAYEQYF
TGCGCCAGCAGCGACCCTAAGGGGGCTTACGAGCAGTACTTC
>TRBV7-9|NA|TRBJ2-7|few
CASSPESSRYSYEQYF
TGTGCCAGCAGTCCAGAATCTAGCCGATACTCCTACGAGCAGTACTTC
>TRBV11-2|NA|TRBJ1-1|NA
CASSLVAGNTEAFF
TGTGCCAGCAGCTTAGTGGCAGGGAACACTGAAGCTTTCTTT
>TRBV7-2|NA|TRBJ2-1|NA
CASSLSGTGPNEQFF
TGTGCCAGCAGCTTAAGCGGGACAGGACCAAATGAGCAGTTCTTC
>TRBV27|TRBD1|TRBJ1-1|NA
CASSFYGDRGQNTEAFF
TGTGCCAGCAGCTTTTATGGGGACAGGGGGCAAAACACTGAAGCTTTCTTT
>TRBV10-3|NA|TRBJ2-7|NA
CAIGGQTYEQYF
TGTGCCATCGGTGGGCAGACCTACGAGCAGTACTTC
>TRBV23-1|NA|TRBJ1-2|NA
CASSPPGRQELNYGYTF
TGCGCCAGCAGTCCACCTGGGAGACAAGAGTTAAACTATGGCTACACCTTC
>TRBV3-1/TRBV3-2|NA|TRBJ2-1|NA
CASSQDIREQFF
TGTGCCAGCAGCCAAGATATCCGGGAGCAGTTCTTC